Listed below are T cell receptor beta chains from one sample, sequenced in a study of blood T cells in healthy people across ages. TCRdb processed the 5' RACE reads anew with MiXCR; each CDR3 protein has one entry. This table has fewer than 950,000 distinct CDR3 sequences, about 37% appearing once. Sequencing was carried out using blood. The receptors come from a man aged 18 to 35 in good health. CDR3s include the opening cysteine and the closing phenylalanine or tryptophan. Fields, in order: J gene, V gene, clone size, D gene, CDR3 protein, CDR3 DNA. A D gene is named only where the DNA matches it firmly. Rows give clone size only sometimes, using once, few, many, or a class for an expanded clone.

TRBJ2-6 | TRBV12-3/TRBV12-4 | many | NA | CASGTGANVLTF | TGTGCCAGTGGCACTGGGGCCAACGTCCTGACTTTC
TRBJ2-2 | TRBV20-1 | NA | TRBD2 | CSASGANTGELFF | TGCAGTGCCAGCGGGGCGAACACCGGGGAGCTGTTTTTT
TRBJ2-7 | TRBV7-2 | NA | NA | CASSLAIGAAGQHEQYF | TGTGCCAGCAGCTTAGCGATCGGGGCAGCGGGACAGCACGAGCAGTACTTC
TRBJ2-3 | TRBV19 | few | NA | CASSISGSTDTQYF | TGTGCCAGTAGTATATCCGGTAGCACAGATACGCAGTATTTT
TRBJ1-4 | TRBV6-2/TRBV6-3 | NA | NA | CASSYPGQQNEKLFF | TGTGCCAGCAGTTATCCTGGACAGCAGAATGAAAAACTGTTTTTT
TRBJ1-2 | TRBV2 | few | NA | CASIRSNYGYTF | TGTGCCAGCATCCGGTCTAACTATGGCTACACCTTC
TRBJ1-5 | TRBV2 | many | NA | CASSDGYQPQHF | TGTGCCAGCAGTGACGGGTATCAGCCCCAGCATTTT
TRBJ1-2 | TRBV29-1 | few | NA | CSVGPEGQPYGYTF | TGCAGCGTTGGCCCCGAAGGACAGCCCTATGGCTACACCTTC
TRBJ2-1 | TRBV9 | NA | NA | CASNASGRLIGDEQFF | TGTGCCAGCAACGCCTCAGGGAGGCTAATTGGCGATGAGCAGTTCTTC
TRBJ2-7 | TRBV15 | NA | TRBD1 | CATSSHGTDNEQYF | TGTGCCACCAGCAGCCATGGGACAGACAATGAGCAGTACTTC
TRBJ2-2 | TRBV5-4 | NA | TRBD2 | CASSSWLAGANTGELFF | TGTGCCAGCAGCTCGTGGTTAGCGGGGGCTAACACCGGGGAGCTGTTTTTT
TRBJ1-5 | TRBV20-1 | few | NA | CSARRQVDQPQHF | TGCAGTGCTAGACGTCAGGTCGATCAGCCCCAGCATTTT
TRBJ1-2 | TRBV3-1 | NA | NA | CASSQDQGDLYGYTF | TGTGCCAGCAGCCAAGATCAAGGGGACCTCTATGGCTACACCTTC
TRBJ2-7 | TRBV2 | NA | TRBD1 | CASLQEFRDRVPYEQYF | TGTGCCAGCCTTCAAGAATTCCGGGACAGGGTCCCCTACGAGCAGTACTTC
TRBJ2-7 | TRBV5-1 | many | TRBD2 | CASSFTSGGYEQYF | TGCGCCAGCAGCTTCACTAGCGGGGGTTACGAGCAGTACTTC
TRBJ1-4 | TRBV11-2 | NA | NA | CASSFNPRGPNEKLFF | TGTGCCAGCAGCTTCAACCCCAGAGGTCCTAATGAAAAACTGTTTTTT
TRBJ1-1 | TRBV6-1 | NA | NA | CASSEQGAMNTEAFF | TGTGCCAGCAGTGAACAGGGCGCTATGAACACTGAAGCTTTCTTT
TRBJ2-5 | TRBV20-1 | NA | TRBD2 | CSASDLGGGQETQYF | TGCAGTGCTAGTGATTTGGGCGGGGGACAAGAGACCCAGTACTTC
TRBJ2-2 | TRBV20-1 | NA | TRBD1 | CSAWDSGNTGELFF | TGCAGTGCCTGGGACAGCGGGAACACCGGGGAGCTGTTTTTT
TRBJ1-2 | TRBV19 | NA | TRBD1 | CASSRDRNGGYTF | TGTGCCAGTAGCCGGGACAGGAACGGCGGCTACACCTTC